The 11 T cell receptor beta chains reported below all come from one sample, sequenced in a study of cytomegalovirus exposure and HLA in healthy donors (TCRdb year 2017). The method was the immunoSEQ multiplex PCR assay. The multiplex PCR relied on a mix of 60 forward primers for TCR Vbeta segments and 13 reverse primers for TCR Jbeta segments. TCRdb's version of the immuneACCESS table is confined to in-frame rearrangements and falls short of the full clone set. An unresolved V gene accounts for under half of the shortfall where checked; the remainder is of unknown origin. The table for this sample lists 150,000 to 180,000 clones; 74% of them were counted only once. The ten top clones hold around 2.3% of the sample. The sample taken for sequencing was PBMCs. These TCRs come from a man aged 30 to 39 in good health and CMV-seronegative.

This clone was seen only once. V gene TRBV19 combines with J gene TRBJ2-5, with 7 positions matching TRBD2. Trimming took 3 bases from V and 0 from J; bases not matched to a gene: 4. Germline V gene lookup returns CDR1 LNHDA and CDR2 SQIVND (reference sequence). The CDR3 has 15 residues. Here the CDR3 reads CASSMGGGDQETQYF. CDR3 DNA sequence: TGTGCCAGTAGTATGGGGGGGGGAGACCAAGAGACCCAGTACTTC.

Turning to this clone: Other nucleotide sequences in the sample specify the same CDR3. The rearrangement uses TRBV18 and TRBJ2-7; the D gene is possibly TRBD1 (6 bases). Germline V gives CDR1 KGHSH, CDR2 LQKENI. The CDR3 contains 15 residues. V dropped 3 bases and J dropped 1 base, with 13 bases sitting between them. CDR3 sequence: CASSPSDRRSYEQYF. CDR3 DNA sequence: TGTGCCAGCTCACCCAGCGACAGGCGGTCCTACGAGCAGTACTTC.

This clone was picked up a small number of times. This chain connects TRBV27 to TRBJ1-6, with 11 bases matching TRBD1. V lost 5 bases and J lost 9; bases outside the gene matches: 6. The CDR3 length is 15 residues. CDR1 MNHEY and CDR2 SMNVEV come from the germline V gene (reference sequence). CDR3 sequence (DNA): TGTGCCAGCAGTCTCTGGACAGGGGGCGGTTCACCCCTCCACTTT. It is translated as CASSLWTGGGSPLHF.

This sequence joins TRBV28 and TRBJ2-5; D unclear. Germline V gives CDR1 MDHEN, CDR2 SYDVKM. Trimming cost V 4 bases and J 7 bases, with 7 bases left between them. CDR3 length equals 11 residues. The CDR3 DNA reads as TGTGCCAGCAGTTCAGATCGGACCCAGTACTTC. As protein: CASSSDRTQYF.

The chain recombines TRBV7-9 with TRBJ2-1; D might be TRBD2 (6 bases). V lost 8 bases to trimming and J lost 4 bases, with 15 bases between them. The CDR3 length is 14 residues. CDR1 is SEHNR, CDR2 FQNEAQ, per germline (reference sequence). Written as DNA, the CDR3 is TGTGCCAGCGGGCCGGGGGTTACATACAATGAGCAGTTCTTC. Translation gives CASGPGVTYNEQFF.

The rearrangement links TRBV27 to TRBJ2-2; 8 bases map to TRBD2. This CDR3 is built from 15 residues. Germline CDR1 reads MNHEY; CDR2 reads SMNVEV (reference sequence). The J segment lost 6 bases and the V segment lost 5 bases, leaving 8 bases of the junction unmatched. CDR3 protein: CASSPTSAFSGELFF. The CDR3 DNA reads as TGTGCCAGCAGTCCGACTAGCGCTTTCTCCGGGGAGCTGTTTTTT.

V is TRBV4-2 and J is TRBJ2-5; tentatively, D is TRBD2 (7 bases). The germline V and J ends were trimmed by 1 base and 5 bases, with 14 bases remaining between them. Germline loops: CDR1 LGHNA, CDR2 YNFKEQ. The CDR3 is 15 amino acids. CDR3 protein: CASSQVVGGLETQYF. CDR3 in DNA: TGTGCCAGCAGCCAAGTTGTGGGGGGGCTTGAGACCCAGTACTTC.

The chain links TRBV4-2 to TRBJ1-2; a possible D gene is TRBD1 (5 bases). Germline lookup yields CDR1 LGHNA and CDR2 YNFKEQ. The CDR3 covers 13 residues. Trimming cost V 3 bases and J 4 bases, with 9 bases left between them. The CDR3 coding sequence is TGTGCCAGCAGCCACGCAGGGTTCTATGGCTACACCTTC. It encodes CASSHAGFYGYTF.

This chain links TRBV15 with TRBJ2-5, with D unclear. Per the germline V gene, CDR1 is LNHNV and CDR2 is YYDKDF (reference sequence). V was pared by 1 base and J by 5 bases, with 8 bases between. The CDR3 covers 13 residues. CDR3 coding DNA: TGTGCCACCAGCAGAGGGGCCGAGGAGACCCAGTACTTC. It codes for CATSRGAEETQYF.

The chain carries TRBV10-3 and TRBJ2-2; 10 bases are a match to TRBD1. J was trimmed by 7 bases and V by 4 bases; bases with no gene match: 6. This CDR3 is built from 15 residues. Germline assignment: CDR1 ENHRY and CDR2 SYGVKD. The CDR3 sequence: CAISGGDRGSGELFF. For the CDR3, the DNA is TGTGCCATCAGTGGGGGGGACAGGGGAAGCGGGGAGCTGTTTTTT.

This clone was picked up a small number of times. The chain is built from TRBV5-4 and TRBJ2-3; 11 bases are a match to TRBD1. Trimming cost V 2 bases and J 5 bases; bases outside gene matches: 4. Germline CDR1 SGHNT, CDR2 YYREEE (reference sequence). The CDR3 has 15 amino acids. CDR3 region: CASSFRDRGEDTQYF. Written as DNA, the CDR3 is TGTGCCAGCAGCTTCCGGGACAGGGGGGAAGATACGCAGTATTTT.